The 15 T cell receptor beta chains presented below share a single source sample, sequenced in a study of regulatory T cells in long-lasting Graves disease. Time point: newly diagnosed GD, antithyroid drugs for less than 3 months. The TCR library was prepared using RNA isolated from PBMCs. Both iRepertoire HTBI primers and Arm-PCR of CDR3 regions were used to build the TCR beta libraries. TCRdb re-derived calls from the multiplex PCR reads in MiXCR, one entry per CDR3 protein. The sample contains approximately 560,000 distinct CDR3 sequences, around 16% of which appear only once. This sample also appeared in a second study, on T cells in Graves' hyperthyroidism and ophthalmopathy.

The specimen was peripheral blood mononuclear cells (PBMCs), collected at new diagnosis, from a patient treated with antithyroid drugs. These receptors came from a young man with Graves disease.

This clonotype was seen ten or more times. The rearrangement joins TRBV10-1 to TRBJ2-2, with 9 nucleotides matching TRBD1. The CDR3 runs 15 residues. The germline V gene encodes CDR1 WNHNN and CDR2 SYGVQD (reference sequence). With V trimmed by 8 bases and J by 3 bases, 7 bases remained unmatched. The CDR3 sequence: CASQSWDRDTGELFF. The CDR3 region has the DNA TGCGCCAGCCAATCGTGGGACAGGGACACCGGGGAGCTGTTTTTT.

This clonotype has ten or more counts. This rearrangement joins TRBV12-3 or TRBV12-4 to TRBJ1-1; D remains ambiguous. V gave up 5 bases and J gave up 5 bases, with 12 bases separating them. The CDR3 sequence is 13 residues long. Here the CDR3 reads CASSPKRTTEAFF. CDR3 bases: TGTGCCAGCAGTCCAAAACGGACTACTGAAGCTTTCTTT.

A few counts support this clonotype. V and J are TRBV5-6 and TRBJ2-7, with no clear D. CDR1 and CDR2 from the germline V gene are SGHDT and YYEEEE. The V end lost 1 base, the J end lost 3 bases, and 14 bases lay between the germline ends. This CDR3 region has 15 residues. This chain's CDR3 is CASSLSTVYNYEQYF. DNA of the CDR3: TGTGCCAGCAGCTTGAGTACAGTATACAACTACGAGCAGTACTTC.

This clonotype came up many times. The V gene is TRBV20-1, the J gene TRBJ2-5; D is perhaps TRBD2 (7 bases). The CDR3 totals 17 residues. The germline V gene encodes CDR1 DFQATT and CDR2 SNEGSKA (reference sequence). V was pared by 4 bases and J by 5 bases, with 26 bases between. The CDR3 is CSAIVRGRGVTRETQYF. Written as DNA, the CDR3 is TGCAGTGCTATCGTTAGGGGGAGGGGGGTGACTAGGGAGACCCAGTACTTC.

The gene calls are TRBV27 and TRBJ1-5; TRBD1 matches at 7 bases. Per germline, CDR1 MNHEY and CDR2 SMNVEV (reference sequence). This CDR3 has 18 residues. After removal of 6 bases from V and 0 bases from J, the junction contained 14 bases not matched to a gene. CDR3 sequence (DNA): TGTGCCAGCAGGCTACTCCGGCAGGGGGACTATAGCAATCAGCCCCAGCATTTT. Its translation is CASRLLRQGDYSNQPQHF.

DNA of the CDR3: TGTGCCAGCAGTTTAAAGGGCGCCTATAGCAATCAGCCCCAGCATTTT. Protein product: CASSLKGAYSNQPQHF. The rearrangement uses TRBV27 and TRBJ1-5, with D unresolved. Germline V CDR1 and CDR2: MNHEY, SMNVEV (reference sequence). The V and J ends lost 2 bases and 0 bases respectively, with 11 bases between them. The CDR3 covers 16 residues.

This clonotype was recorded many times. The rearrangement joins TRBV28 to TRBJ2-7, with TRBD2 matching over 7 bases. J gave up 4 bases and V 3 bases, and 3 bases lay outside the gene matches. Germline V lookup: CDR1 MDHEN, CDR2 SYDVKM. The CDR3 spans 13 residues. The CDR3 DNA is TGTGCCAGCAGTTTGACTAGCAGGTACGAGCAGTACTTC. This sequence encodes CASSLTSRYEQYF.

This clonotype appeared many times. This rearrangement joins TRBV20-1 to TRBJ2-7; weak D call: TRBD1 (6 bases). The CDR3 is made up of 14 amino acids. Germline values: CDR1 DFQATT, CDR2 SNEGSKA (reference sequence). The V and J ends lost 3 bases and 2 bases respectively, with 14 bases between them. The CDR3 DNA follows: TGCAGTGCTAGTCCCCAGGGGTCCACCTACGAGCAGTACTTC. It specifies CSASPQGSTYEQYF.

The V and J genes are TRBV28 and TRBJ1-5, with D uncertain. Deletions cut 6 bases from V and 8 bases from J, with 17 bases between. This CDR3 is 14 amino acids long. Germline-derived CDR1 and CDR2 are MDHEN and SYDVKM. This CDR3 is CASSTRTSYEPQHF. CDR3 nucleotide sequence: TGTGCCAGCAGCACCAGAACCTCCTACGAGCCCCAGCATTTT.

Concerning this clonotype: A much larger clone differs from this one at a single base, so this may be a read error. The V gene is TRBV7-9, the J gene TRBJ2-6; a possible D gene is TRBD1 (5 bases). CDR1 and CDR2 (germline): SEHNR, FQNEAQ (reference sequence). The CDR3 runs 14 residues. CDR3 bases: TGTGCCAATCCGCCTCGGTCTGGGGCCAACGTCCCGACTTTC. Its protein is CANPPRSGANVPTF.

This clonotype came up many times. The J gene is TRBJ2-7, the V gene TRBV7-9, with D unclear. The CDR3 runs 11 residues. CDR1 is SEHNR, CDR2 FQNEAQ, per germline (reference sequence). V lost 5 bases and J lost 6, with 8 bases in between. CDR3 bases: TGTGCCAGCAGCCCGCAGTCCGAGCAGTACTTC. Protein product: CASSPQSEQYF.

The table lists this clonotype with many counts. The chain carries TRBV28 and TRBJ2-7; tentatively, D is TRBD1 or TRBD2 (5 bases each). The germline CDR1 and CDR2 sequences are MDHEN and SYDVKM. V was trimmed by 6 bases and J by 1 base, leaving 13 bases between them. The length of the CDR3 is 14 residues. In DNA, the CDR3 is TGTGCCAGCAGCCCACGGGACGGGTCCTACGAGCAGTACTTC. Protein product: CASSPRDGSYEQYF.

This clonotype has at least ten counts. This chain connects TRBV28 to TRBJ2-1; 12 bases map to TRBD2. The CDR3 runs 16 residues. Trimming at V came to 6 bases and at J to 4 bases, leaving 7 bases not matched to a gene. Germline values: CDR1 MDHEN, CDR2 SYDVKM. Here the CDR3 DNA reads TGTGCCAGCAGGGATCTGGGACTAGCGGGTTACAATGAGCAGTTCTTC. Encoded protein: CASRDLGLAGYNEQFF. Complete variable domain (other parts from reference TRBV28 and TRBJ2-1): DVKVTQSSRYLVKRTGEKVFLECVQDMDHENMFWYRQDPGLGLRLIYFSYDVKMKEKGDIPEGYSVSREKKERFSLILESASTNQTSMYLCASRDLGLAGYNEQFFGPGTRLTVL.

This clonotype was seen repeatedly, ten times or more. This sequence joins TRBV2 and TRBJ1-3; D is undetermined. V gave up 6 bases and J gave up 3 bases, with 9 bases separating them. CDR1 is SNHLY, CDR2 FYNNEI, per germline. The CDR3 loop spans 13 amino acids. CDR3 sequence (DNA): TGTGCCAGCAGCGTGGACGGTGGAAACACCATATATTTT. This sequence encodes CASSVDGGNTIYF.

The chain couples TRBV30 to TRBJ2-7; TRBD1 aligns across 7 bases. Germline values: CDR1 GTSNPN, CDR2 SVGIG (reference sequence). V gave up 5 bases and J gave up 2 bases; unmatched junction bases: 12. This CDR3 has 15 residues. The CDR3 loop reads CAWADHRGKTYEQYF. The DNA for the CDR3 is TGTGCCTGGGCCGACCACAGGGGAAAAACCTACGAGCAGTACTTC. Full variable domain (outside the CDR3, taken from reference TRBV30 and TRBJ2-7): SQTIHQWPATLVQPVGSPLSLECTVEGTSNPNLYWYRQAAGRGLQLLFYSVGIGQISSEVPQNLSASRPQDRQFILSSKKLLLSDSGFYLCAWADHRGKTYEQYFGPGTRLTVT.